The 4 T cell receptor beta chains presented below share a single source sample, sequenced in a study of long-term antiretroviral therapy in people with HIV. Researchers ran immunoSEQ v3.0 at survey level. Clones were read by immunoSEQ multiplex PCR, and TCRdb kept only the in-frame ones, dropping some. The sample shows around 26,000 clones, 86% of them seen only once. This sample comprised unsorted PBMCs, obtained around 2.6 years after starting antiretroviral therapy. The receptors shown here come from a middle-aged man with HIV.

A few counts support this clone. The rearrangement joins TRBV2 to TRBJ1-2, with 8 bases matching TRBD1. The CDR3 spans 14 residues. CDR1 is SNHLY and CDR2 is FYNNEI in the germline V gene. V was pared by 2 bases and J by 5 bases, with 4 bases of the junction left unmatched. The CDR3 region has the DNA TGTGCCAGCAGTGAACCCACAGGGGGTTATGGCTACACCTTC. Residues: CASSEPTGGYGYTF.

This clone has only a few counts. CDR3 amino acids: CASSEALDGSYEQYF. CDR3 in DNA: TGTGCCAGCAGTGAAGCGCTGGACGGCTCCTACGAGCAGTACTTC. The chain links TRBV2 to TRBJ2-7; D not resolved. With 0 bases removed from V and 0 bases from J, the gap between germline ends came to 9 bases. The germline V gene has CDR1 SNHLY and CDR2 FYNNEI. This CDR3 has 15 amino acids.

V usage is TRBV6-5 and J usage is TRBJ1-4; no clear D gene. Trimming took 4 bases from V and 7 from J, leaving 10 bases between them. The CDR3 is 13 residues long. CDR1 MNHEY and CDR2 SVGAGI come from the germline V gene. CDR3 DNA sequence: TGTGCCAGCAGTTCCGAGGACGGTGAAAAACTGTTTTTT. It translates to CASSSEDGEKLFF.

The chain joins TRBV12-5 to TRBJ2-4; 7 bases align to TRBD1. The germline CDR1 and CDR2 sequences are LGHNT and FRNRAP. The CDR3 extends over 12 amino acids. V shed 5 bases, J shed 11 bases, and the junction held 6 bases outside the gene matches. The CDR3 DNA follows: TGTGCTAGTGGTAGGGACAGTTCATTTCAGTACTTC. Amino acid sequence: CASGRDSSFQYF. Full variable domain (remainder filled in from reference TRBV12-5 and TRBJ2-4): DARVTQTPRHKVTEMGQEVTMRCQPILGHNTVFWYRQTMMQGLELLAYFRNRAPLDDSGMPKDRFSAEMPDATLATLKIQPSEPRDSAVYFCASGRDSSFQYFGAGTRLSVL.